Described below is a single T cell receptor (beta chain) sequence and its context. Assay: immunoSEQ multiplex PCR; the TCRdb copy retains only in-frame clones and omits some. Of about 59,000 clones listed, 93% are singletons. This sample was included in a study of technical replicates of blood from several donors. The source of this sequence is a human donor in good health. Some clones in this sample may be carry-over from other donors' samples. The sample comprised PBMCs.

The CDR3 nucleotides read TGCGCCAGCAGCCCACTAGCGGGGGGAAACATTCAGTACTTC. Residues: CASSPLAGGNIQYF. The rearrangement links TRBV4-3 to TRBJ2-4; 12 bases fit TRBD2. CDR3 length: 14 amino acids. CDR1 and CDR2 from the germline V gene are LGHNA and YSLEER. J gave up 6 bases and V 4 bases, and 1 base lay outside the gene matches.